The clone carrying this T cell receptor (beta chain) was counted a few times. As yet, its antigen is unknown. The data are from a study of T cell repertoires in cytomegalovirus infection. Study-level information: CMV infection together with matching HLA type was indicated by public TCR beta signatures. Study results and limitations: The study found HLA-C-restricted CMV-specific TCR beta clonotypes dominating the ex vivo response.

TCRdb processed the reads anew with MiXCR; each CDR3 protein has one entry. The table has approximately 990,000 distinct CDR3 sequences, about 33% seen once. Between the trimmed V and J ends, which lost 6 bases and 8 bases, there was a span of 11 bases. Germline CDR1 SGHDT, CDR2 YYEEEE. The CDR3 runs 12 residues. This receptor was identified in a human donor in good health (CMV status not recorded). Some clones in this sample may be carry-over from other donors' samples. Here the sequenced sample was cultured CD8+ T cells from PBMCs, taken from culture after CMV antigen stimulation. This chain uses TRBV5-6 with TRBJ2-2; no clear D. CDR3 region: CASNLGQGELFF. DNA of the CDR3: TGTGCCAGCAACCTTGGCCAGGGGGAGCTGTTTTTT.